A single sample is the source of the 23 T cell receptor beta chains below, sequenced in a study of T cell responses to AZD1222 COVID-19 vaccine. Produced via immunoSEQ multiplex PCR; TCRdb's table is partial and in-frame only. The sample contains 150,000 to 160,000 clones, about 89% of which appear only once. The input for sequencing was peripheral blood, taken 28 days after the second AZD1222 dose. The source is an adult who received the AZD1222 COVID-19 vaccine.

On this clone itself: The junction and the germline gene differ at one end; a read error may be behind it. J is TRBJ2-1 and V is TRBV7-7; TRBD2 aligns across 14 bases. The germline gives CDR1 SSHAT, CDR2 FNYEAQ (reference sequence). CDR3 length equals 18 residues. The CDR3 DNA reads TGTGCTAGCAGCCGAAGGCTGATCGGGACTAGCGGGAGTAATGAGCAGTTCTTC. Translating it yields CASSRRLIGTSGSNEQFF.

The sample holds a few counts of this clone. The chain has TRBV6-2 or TRBV6-3 and TRBJ2-1; tentative D call: TRBD2 (6 bases). The V and J ends lost 5 bases and 8 bases respectively, with 22 bases between them. CDR1 MNHEY and CDR2 SVGEGT come from the germline V gene. The CDR3 spans 16 residues. This CDR3 is CASSLTSHLVLDEQFF. The CDR3 DNA reads as TGTGCCAGCAGTCTGACTAGTCACTTGGTATTGGATGAGCAGTTCTTC.

The chain combines TRBV9 with TRBJ2-4; 10 bases are shared with TRBD1. V was pared by 0 bases and J by 8 bases, with 8 bases of the junction left unmatched. Germline V gene sequence: CDR1 SGDLS, CDR2 YYNGEE. CDR3 size: 16 residues. CDR3 in DNA: TGTGCCAGCAGCGTAGGACAGGGGGCGCTCATGGACATTCAGTACTTC. It codes for CASSVGQGALMDIQYF. The full variable domain, in which reference TRBV9 and TRBJ2-4 provide the parts outside the CDR3, is DSGVTQTPKHLITATGQRVTLRCSPRSGDLSVYWYQQSLDQGLQFLIQYYNGEERAKGNILERFSAQQFPDLHSELNLSSLELGDSALYFCASSVGQGALMDIQYFGAGTRLSVL.

This chain joins TRBV2 and TRBJ1-1; TRBD1 agrees at 8 bases. The V segment lost 5 bases and the J segment 12 bases; nucleotides outside the gene matches: 8. The CDR3 is made up of 12 amino acids. CDR1 and CDR2 (germline): SNHLY, FYNNEI. CDR3 DNA: TGTGCCAGCAGTCTCCAGGACAGGGAACCTTTCTTT. Residues: CASSLQDREPFF.

This clone appeared once. This chain uses TRBV9 with TRBJ2-7, with 8 bases that match TRBD1. Unmatched junction bases numbered 7, after V lost 4 bases and J lost 1 base. This CDR3 contains 15 residues. The germline V gene has CDR1 SGDLS and CDR2 YYNGEE. Written as DNA, the CDR3 is TGTGCCAGCAGCCCGAGGACAGGGAATTCCTACGAGCAGTACTTC. Amino acid sequence: CASSPRTGNSYEQYF.

This clone was seen just once. V and J are TRBV29-1 and TRBJ1-1; 9 nucleotides line up with TRBD1. The CDR3 spans 13 residues. Looked up from germline, CDR1 is SQVTM and CDR2 is ANQGSEA. J gave up 4 bases and V 6 bases, and 6 bases lay outside the gene matches. DNA of the CDR3: TGCAGCGTGAGGGACAGGGTGGGCACTGAAGCTTTCTTT. Translated: CSVRDRVGTEAFF.

This chain uses TRBV24-1 with TRBJ2-1; the match to TRBD2 covers 8 bases. Germline-derived CDR1 and CDR2 are KGHDR and SFDVKD. Trimming at V came to 1 base and at J to 9 bases, leaving 7 bases not matched to a gene. The CDR3 length is 15 residues. CDR3 sequence (DNA): TGTGCCACCAGTGATTTACAGCGGGAGAGGGGTGAGCAGTTCTTC. It specifies CATSDLQRERGEQFF.

This rearrangement joins TRBV12-2 to TRBJ1-1. TRBV12-2 corresponds to a pseudogene. The length of the CDR3 is 16 residues. The CDR3 DNA is TGTGCAAGTCGCTTGAGGAACCCCCGCAGCAACACTGAAGCTTTCTTT. Its protein is CASRLRNPRSNTEAFF.

This chain joins TRBV28 and TRBJ2-7; 9 bases match TRBD2. J gave up 5 bases and V 2 bases, and 7 bases lay outside the gene matches. CDR3 size: 15 residues. CDR1 is MDHEN, CDR2 SYDVKM, per germline. The CDR3 DNA follows: TGTGCCAGCAGTTTACAGGGCGGGAGGGGAGACGAGCAGTACTTC. Amino acid sequence: CASSLQGGRGDEQYF.

This clone has a single count. This sequence joins TRBV28 and TRBJ1-1, with D possibly being TRBD1 (5 bases). Per the germline V gene, CDR1 is MDHEN and CDR2 is SYDVKM. The CDR3 loop spans 15 amino acids. Deletions cut 4 bases from V and 1 base from J, with 13 bases between. CDR3 nucleotides: TGTGCCAGCAGTTCCCCGGGGGGGGAGAACACTGAAGCTTTCTTT. Protein: CASSSPGGENTEAFF.

This clone was counted a single time. This chain links TRBV6-5 with TRBJ1-1, with 7 bases lining up with TRBD1. The V and J ends lost 8 bases and 10 bases, in that order; junction bases with no gene match: 7. The CDR3 contains 11 residues. In germline, CDR1 is MNHEY, CDR2 SVGAGI. CDR3 in amino acids: CASVGQEIAFF. The CDR3 coding sequence is TGTGCCAGCGTCGGACAGGAGATAGCTTTCTTT.

This chain connects TRBV9 to TRBJ2-2, with a weak D call TRBD1 (5 bases). V lost 0 bases, J lost 2 bases, and 8 bases lay in between. The CDR3 extends over 15 amino acids. Germline-derived CDR1 and CDR2 are SGDLS and YYNGEE. CDR3 in amino acids: CASSVAGINTGELFF. CDR3 sequence (DNA): TGTGCCAGCAGCGTAGCAGGGATCAACACCGGGGAGCTGTTTTTT.

The gene calls are TRBV4-3 and TRBJ2-2; the match to TRBD1 covers 9 bases. Germline V CDR1 and CDR2: LGHNA, YSLEER. The CDR3 runs to 15 residues. After removal of 1 base from V and 4 bases from J, the junction contained 1 base not matched to a gene. The chain's CDR3 is CASSQGDRATGELFF. In DNA, the CDR3 is TGCGCCAGCAGCCAAGGGGACAGGGCCACCGGGGAGCTGTTTTTT.

This clone was observed once. The chain uses TRBV5-1 and TRBJ1-2; D possibly corresponds to TRBD1 (5 bases). The length of the CDR3 is 14 residues. CDR1 is SGHRS and CDR2 is YFSETQ in the germline V gene. V shed 1 base and J shed 4 bases, with 11 bases lying between them. The CDR3 is CASSLTGGGYGYTF. In nucleotides, the CDR3 is TGCGCCAGCAGCTTGACTGGGGGAGGCTATGGCTACACCTTC.

This sequence joins TRBV5-6 and TRBJ2-2; the D gene is possibly TRBD1 (5 bases). This CDR3 comprises 16 residues. CDR1 and CDR2 (germline): SGHDT, YYEEEE. Trimming pared 5 bases from V and 6 bases from J, leaving 20 bases between. The CDR3 here is CASSRTRWAGPGELFF. CDR3 nucleotides: TGTGCCAGCAGTCGGACAAGGTGGGCAGGGCCCGGGGAGCTGTTTTTT.

For the CDR3, the DNA is TGCAGCGTTGAAGGGAGAGAACAGGGGATATATGGCTACACCTTC. Its translation is CSVEGREQGIYGYTF. The chain recombines TRBV29-1 with TRBJ1-2, with 7 bases matching TRBD1. Losses at the gene ends were 1 base for V and 5 bases for J; bases not matched to a gene: 10. The CDR3 consists of 15 residues. Germline V gene sequence: CDR1 SQVTM, CDR2 ANQGSEA.

This clone occurred a few times. The chain recombines TRBV29-1 with TRBJ2-7; unclear D gene. V shed 5 bases and J shed 0 bases, with 5 bases lying between them. Germline CDR1 and CDR2: SQVTM and ANQGSEA. The CDR3 has 11 residues. The CDR3: CSVRTSYEQYF. In nucleotides, the CDR3 is TGCAGCGTTCGAACCTCCTACGAGCAGTACTTC.

The rearrangement uses TRBV28 and TRBJ1-1; 7 bases are a match to TRBD1. The CDR3 contains 14 residues. Germline lookup yields CDR1 MDHEN and CDR2 SYDVKM. The V gene end was trimmed by 7 bases and the J gene end by 6 bases; junction bases not matched to a gene: 11. DNA of the CDR3: TGTGCCAGCACCAGAACAGGGGTCTCGGCTGAAGCTTTCTTT. Protein product: CASTRTGVSAEAFF.

This chain connects TRBV19 to TRBJ1-1; 9 bases are a match to TRBD1. This CDR3 is 16 amino acids long. The germline CDR1 and CDR2 sequences are LNHDA and SQIVND (reference sequence). The trim removed 6 bases at V and 4 bases at J, leaving 12 bases unmatched. The DNA of the CDR3 is TGTGCCAGTAGCGGGATGGGGGACAGGGTGAGCACTGAAGCTTTCTTT. Translated, it gives CASSGMGDRVSTEAFF.

This clone was seen just once. The genes are TRBV7-3 and TRBJ2-7; 8 positions match TRBD1. The germline CDR1 and CDR2 sequences are SGHTA and FQGTGA. The ends lost 0 bases at V and 6 bases at J; junction bases unmatched: 7. The CDR3 is 15 amino acids. The DNA for the CDR3 is TGTGCCAGCAGCTTAACGTCTGACAGGGGAGGCGAGCAGTACTTC. Amino acid sequence: CASSLTSDRGGEQYF.

This chain joins TRBV29-1 and TRBJ2-1; D perhaps matches TRBD1 (6 bases). The V gene lost 2 bases and the J gene lost 5 bases, with 10 bases spanning the gap. CDR1 SQVTM and CDR2 ANQGSEA come from the germline V gene. This CDR3 is 13 amino acids long. CDR3 DNA: TGCAGCGTTGAACTGGGGGCAGACAATGAGCAGTTCTTC. As protein: CSVELGADNEQFF.

This chain joins TRBV30 and TRBJ1-3; D unclear. Trimming took 8 bases from V and 5 from J, leaving 10 bases between them. The CDR3 covers 11 residues. Per germline, CDR1 GTSNPN and CDR2 SVGIG (reference sequence). The chain's CDR3 is CALSLRNTIYF. The CDR3 DNA sequence: TGTGCCCTGAGCTTGAGAAACACCATATATTTT.

The chain joins TRBV28 to TRBJ2-1; 7 positions match TRBD2. V lost 4 bases, J lost 6 bases, and 3 bases stayed unmatched. Germline lookup yields CDR1 MDHEN and CDR2 SYDVKM. The CDR3 loop spans 13 amino acids. This chain's CDR3 is CASSSTSRNEQFF. The CDR3 region has the DNA TGTGCCAGCAGTTCGACTAGCCGCAATGAGCAGTTCTTC.